This T cell receptor (beta chain) was sequenced during a study of OX40 agonist ivuxolimab in advanced cancers. Across the study: Every patient in dose escalation had hepatocellular carcinoma, melanoma, renal cell or head and neck cancer.

Clones were read by immunoSEQ multiplex PCR, and TCRdb kept only the in-frame ones, dropping some. This repertoire shows around 34,000 clones, about 89% found once; its top ten account for 40% to 45%. Details on this clone: The antigen is unknown.

Study-level findings and limits: Both blood CD4+ and CD8+ T cells showed clonal growth by week 6 at 0.1 to 3.0 mg/kg.

Samples were taken at baseline and on day 1 of cycles 4 and 7. Germline-derived CDR1 and CDR2 are SGHTA and FQGNSA. V shed 1 base and J shed 6 bases, with 12 bases lying between them. The CDR3 contains 14 residues. The receptor's source is an adult with an advanced solid tumor such as melanoma, head and neck, liver or kidney cancer. V and J are TRBV7-2 and TRBJ1-1, with D tentatively TRBD1 (6 bases). The sequencing used CD4+ or CD8+ T cells sorted from blood, collected in a trial of the OX40 agonist ivuxolimab. For the CDR3, the DNA is TGTGCCAGCAGCTTAGAGAGGGGGTGGGCTGAAGCTTTCTTT. Encoded protein: CASSLERGWAEAFF.